The subject of this entry is one T cell receptor (beta chain). V lost 1 base to trimming and J lost 4 bases; unmatched junction nucleotides: 6. Germline CDR1 is KGHDR and CDR2 is SFDVKD. This CDR3 is 16 amino acids long. These data belong to a study of blood T cell repertoires in COVID-19. Background on the study: T cells, B-cell-depleted T cells, or PBMCs supplied cDNA or gDNA.

TCRdb keeps only in-frame clones here, not all; method: immunoSEQ multiplex PCR. The table has about 120,000 clones, 85% to 90% seen once. Sample: peripheral blood. The V and J genes are TRBV24-1 and TRBJ2-5; TRBD2 agrees at 9 bases. The receptor was derived from a human donor with acute or convalescent COVID-19. The donor label of this sample is uncertain. CDR3 region: CATSDFRAGGGETQYF. The CDR3 DNA follows: TGTGCCACCAGTGATTTTCGGGCGGGAGGGGGAGAGACCCAGTACTTC.